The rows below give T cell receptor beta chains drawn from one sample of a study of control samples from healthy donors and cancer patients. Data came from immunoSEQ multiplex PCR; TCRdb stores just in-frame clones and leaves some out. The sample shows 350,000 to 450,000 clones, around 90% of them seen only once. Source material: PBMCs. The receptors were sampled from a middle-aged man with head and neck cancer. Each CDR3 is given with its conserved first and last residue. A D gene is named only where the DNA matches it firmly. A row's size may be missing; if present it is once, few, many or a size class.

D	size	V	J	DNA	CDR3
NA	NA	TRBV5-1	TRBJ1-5	TGCGCCAGCAGCTTGGACGCGGGTAGCAATCAGCCCCAGCATTTT	CASSLDAGSNQPQHF
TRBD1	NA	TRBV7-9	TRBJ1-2	TGTGCCAGCAGCTTAGGGACCACAGACAGGGAGGAGTATGGCTACACCTTC	CASSLGTTDREEYGYTF
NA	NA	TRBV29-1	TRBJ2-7	TGCAGCGTGGGTGACAGGGGAGGGGGTTGGGAGCAGTACTTC	CSVGDRGGGWEQYF
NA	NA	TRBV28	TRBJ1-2	TGTGCCAGCAGGGCCCGAAACTATGGCTACACCTTC	CASRARNYGYTF
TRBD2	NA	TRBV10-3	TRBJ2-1	TGTGCCATCAGTGAGTCAGTGGAGCGGGGATCCTACAATGAGCAGTTCTTC	CAISESVERGSYNEQFF
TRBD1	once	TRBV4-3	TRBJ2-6	TGCGCCAGCAGCCAGACGAGGGGGCTGGGGGGGGCCAACGTCCTGACTTTC	CASSQTRGLGGANVLTF
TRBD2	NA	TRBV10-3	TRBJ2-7	TGTGCCATCTCCCAACGGCGGGCGGGGGGCCTCCTCTACGAGCAGTACTTC	CAISQRRAGGLLYEQYF
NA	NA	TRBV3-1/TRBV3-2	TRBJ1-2	TGTGCCAGCAGCCAAGATCCCCAGGGGATATCTTTCCGTGGCTACACCTTC	CASSQDPQGISFRGYTF
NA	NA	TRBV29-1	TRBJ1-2	TGCAGCGCCCCGGGGAACTATGGCTACACCTTC	CSAPGNYGYTF
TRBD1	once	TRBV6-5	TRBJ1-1	TGTGCCAGCAAGTGGACAGGGCTAAACACTGAAGCTTTCTTT	CASKWTGLNTEAFF
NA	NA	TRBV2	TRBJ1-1	TGTGCCAGCAGCCCCAGAGAAGAAGCTTTCTTT	CASSPREEAFF
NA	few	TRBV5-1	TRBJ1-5	TGCGCCAGCAGCTTGGAATACAATCAGCCCCAGCATTTT	CASSLEYNQPQHF
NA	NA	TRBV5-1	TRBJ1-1	TGCGCCAGCAGCTTCAATGGGGGCCGGGAGTTAGCTTTCTTT	CASSFNGGRELAFF
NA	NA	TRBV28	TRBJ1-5	TGTGCCAGCAGTTGGACGTGGAATCAGCCCCAGCATTTT	CASSWTWNQPQHF
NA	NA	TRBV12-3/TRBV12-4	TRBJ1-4	TGTGCCAGCAGCTGGGATTTTGAAAAACTGTTTTTT	CASSWDFEKLFF
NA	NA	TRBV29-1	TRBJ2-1	TGCAGCGTCGGGGACGGTTACAATGAGCAGTTCTTC	CSVGDGYNEQFF
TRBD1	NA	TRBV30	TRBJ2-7	TGTGCCTGGTCAGGGACAGAGGACTACGAGCAGTACTTC	CAWSGTEDYEQYF
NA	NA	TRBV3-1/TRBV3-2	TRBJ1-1	TGTGCCAGCAGCCGACGAGAGGGATACACTGAAGCTTTCTTT	CASSRREGYTEAFF
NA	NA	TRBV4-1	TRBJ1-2	TGCGCCAGCAGCCAACAGGTGGCGGATGGCTACACCTTC	CASSQQVADGYTF
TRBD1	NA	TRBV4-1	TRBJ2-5	TGCGCCAGCAGCCAACAGGGGGATGGGGAGACCCAGTACTTC	CASSQQGDGETQYF
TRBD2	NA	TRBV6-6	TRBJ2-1	TGTGCCAGCAGTCAAACCGGGACTAGCGGGAATGAGCAGTTCTTC	CASSQTGTSGNEQFF
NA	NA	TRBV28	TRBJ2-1	TGTGCCACCGGACTGACCTACAATGAGCAGTTCTTC	CATGLTYNEQFF
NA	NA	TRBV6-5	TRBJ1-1	TGTGCCAGCAGTTACAAGGGAGAGAACACTGAAGCTTTCTTT	CASSYKGENTEAFF
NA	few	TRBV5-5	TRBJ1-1	TGTGCCAGCAGCTTGGCCCGAGAGAACACTGAAGCTTTCTTT	CASSLARENTEAFF
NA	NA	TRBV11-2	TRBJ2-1	TGTGCCAGCAGAAACTTGAGCTCCTACGGCCGTGAGCAGTTCTTC	CASRNLSSYGREQFF
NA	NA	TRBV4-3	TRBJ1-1	TGCGCCAGCAGCCAAGTTTTGTTGGCGGGAACTGAAGCTTTCTTT	CASSQVLLAGTEAFF
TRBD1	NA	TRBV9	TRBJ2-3	TGTGCCAGCAGCGGCGGGACAGGTGGGAAAGATACGCAGTATTTT	CASSGGTGGKDTQYF